This T cell receptor beta chain was recovered during a study of blood T cells in healthy people across ages. For the second PCR, which ran for roughly 6 to 12 cycles, a sample-barcoded 5' primer and a J-beta primer mix were used. TCRdb reprocessed the 5' RACE reads with MiXCR, giving one entry per CDR3 protein. Among some 1.4 million distinct CDR3 sequences listed, about 40% were seen once. Notes on this clonotype: No antigen is known for it.

Study-wide results and limits: With donor CMV status unknown, expanded clonotype changes were possibly confounded. Naive T cell percentage and TCR beta diversity correlated strongly. Naive CD4+ cells and diversity were both higher in long-lived donors than in aged donors.

Isolating PBMCs gave at least 6 million of these cells per sample. Sequenced input: blood. The sequence was obtained from a woman under 30 in good health.

The CDR3 region is CASSQDLGQRGYEQYF. The CDR3 bases are TGTGCCAGCAGCCAAGATCTAGGACAGAGGGGCTACGAGCAGTACTTC. The rearrangement joins TRBV4-2 to TRBJ2-7; D perhaps matches TRBD1 (6 bases). Looked up from germline, CDR1 is LGHNA and CDR2 is YNFKEQ. The CDR3 has 16 amino acids. The V end was cut by 0 bases, the J end by 3 bases, with 15 bases between.